The 21 T cell receptor beta chains reported below all come from one sample, sequenced in a study of blood T cell repertoires in COVID-19. The protocol was immunoSEQ multiplex PCR, while the TCRdb copy is restricted to in-frame clones and leaves out a portion. The data contain about 180,000 clones, about 83% of them seen just once; the ten biggest clones take up over 7.5%. Sequenced material: PBMCs or T cells enriched from blood (not recorded which). Receptors originate from a woman in her 30s who had recovered from COVID-19.

This chain connects TRBV7-9 to TRBJ2-2, with D possibly being TRBD1 (6 bases). Germline CDR1 is SEHNR and CDR2 is FQNEAQ (reference sequence). Trimming removed 5 bases at V and 1 base at J, with 11 bases between. This CDR3 is built from 15 residues. DNA for the CDR3: TGTGCCAGCAGCGGGACACTCAGGAACACCGGGGAGCTGTTTTTT. It yields the protein CASSGTLRNTGELFF.

The V and J genes are TRBV2 and TRBJ2-7; 11 bases are shared with TRBD2. Trimming took 1 base from V and 2 from J; bases not matched to a gene: 1. In germline, CDR1 is SNHLY, CDR2 FYNNEI. The CDR3 covers 15 residues. CDR3 protein: CASSEELAGAYEQYF. The DNA for the CDR3 is TGTGCCAGCAGTGAAGAACTAGCGGGAGCCTACGAGCAGTACTTC.

The gene calls are TRBV3-1 (or the pseudogene TRBV3-2) and TRBJ2-7, with no clear D. Germline V CDR1 and CDR2: LGHDT, YNNKEL (reference sequence). Trimming removed 4 bases from V and 0 bases from J, with 13 bases in between. There are 15 residues in the CDR3. CDR3 nucleotide sequence: TGTGCCAGCAGCCCAAAGTCCGCTAACTCCTACGAGCAGTACTTC. It translates to CASSPKSANSYEQYF.

The chain links TRBV7-6 to TRBJ1-1, with a weak D call TRBD1 (5 bases). Germline CDR1 reads SGHVS; CDR2 reads FNYEAQ. Trimming stripped 5 bases from V and 4 bases from J, with 20 bases between. The length of the CDR3 is 16 residues. CDR3 loop: CASSTLPSGKGTEAFF. The DNA for the CDR3 is TGTGCCAGCAGCACTTTGCCCTCAGGGAAGGGCACTGAAGCTTTCTTT. Full variable domain (outside the CDR3, taken from reference TRBV7-6 and TRBJ1-1): GAGVSQSPRYKVTKRGQDVALRCDPISGHVSLYWYRQALGQGPEFLTYFNYEAQQDKSGLPNDRFSAERPEGSISTLTIQRTEQRDSAMYRCASSTLPSGKGTEAFFGQGTRLTVV.

This chain uses TRBV15 with TRBJ2-1; TRBD2 aligns across 7 bases. V lost 0 bases and J lost 4; bases outside the gene matches: 3. The CDR3 is made up of 15 amino acids. Germline V gene data show CDR1 as LNHNV and CDR2 as YYDKDF (reference sequence). The CDR3 region is CATSRESGDYNEQFF. The CDR3 nucleotides are TGTGCCACCAGCAGAGAAAGCGGGGATTACAATGAGCAGTTCTTC.

This sequence joins TRBV29-1 and TRBJ2-7; 7 bases line up with TRBD2. This CDR3 is built from 15 residues. Germline CDR1 and CDR2: SQVTM and ANQGSEA. After removal of 4 bases from V and 2 bases from J, the junction contained 11 bases not matched to a gene. The chain's CDR3 is CSVGVSSSGAYEQYF. As DNA, the CDR3 is TGCAGCGTTGGAGTTTCGTCTAGCGGAGCCTACGAGCAGTACTTC.

The rearrangement uses TRBV27 and TRBJ2-3, with a weak D call TRBD1 (5 bases). Trimming pared 0 bases from V and 4 bases from J, leaving 20 bases between. CDR1 is MNHEY, CDR2 SMNVEV, per germline (reference sequence). This CDR3 is 18 amino acids long. CDR3 coding DNA: TGTGCCAGCAGTTTATCTTCCCCTCCCAGGGCCTGGGCAGATACGCAGTATTTT. Translation: CASSLSSPPRAWADTQYF.

The chain has TRBV12-3 or TRBV12-4 and TRBJ1-5, with unresolved D. V shed 5 bases and J shed 7 bases, with 9 bases lying between them. The CDR3 is 12 amino acids. This chain's CDR3 is CASSEHGQPQHF. In DNA, the CDR3 is TGTGCCAGCAGTGAACATGGCCAGCCCCAGCATTTT.

This clone was observed once. This chain connects TRBV19 to TRBJ2-2; 12 nucleotides match TRBD1. There are 15 residues in the CDR3. The trim removed 5 bases at V and 4 bases at J, leaving 2 bases unmatched. Looked up from germline, CDR1 is LNHDA and CDR2 is SQIVND (reference sequence). CDR3 region: CASSRDRGRTGELFF. Here the CDR3 DNA reads TGTGCCAGTAGTCGGGACAGGGGGCGCACCGGGGAGCTGTTTTTT.

This clone was counted between two and nine times. The chain couples TRBV19 to TRBJ2-6; D is unclear. The CDR3 sequence is 16 residues long. CDR1 and CDR2 from the germline V gene are LNHDA and SQIVND (reference sequence). V was trimmed by 5 bases and J by 2 bases, leaving 13 bases between them. This CDR3 is CASSQYSLTGANVLTF. CDR3 nucleotides: TGTGCCAGTAGTCAATACAGTCTGACTGGGGCCAACGTCCTGACTTTC.

This clone has a single count. The genes are TRBV2 and TRBJ2-5, with a weak D call TRBD1 (6 bases). This CDR3 is built from 15 residues. CDR1 is SNHLY, CDR2 FYNNEI, per germline. Trimming took 2 bases from V and 5 from J, leaving 15 bases between them. The CDR3 nucleotides read TGTGCCAGCAGTGAATCCAGGGGTCGGGCGGAGACCCAGTACTTC. It translates to CASSESRGRAETQYF.

In DNA form, the CDR3 reads TGTGCCAGCAGCTTAGATGGCCCGAACACTGAAGCTTTCTTT. Translating gives CASSLDGPNTEAFF. The rearrangement links TRBV11-2 to TRBJ1-1; D call uncertain. In germline, CDR1 is SGHAT, CDR2 FQNNGV. Trimming left V 0 bases short and J 1 base short, with 6 bases between. CDR3 length equals 14 residues.

This chain connects TRBV2 to TRBJ2-3; 8 bases map to TRBD2. The V gene's germline CDR1 is SNHLY and CDR2 FYNNEI. The CDR3 runs to 17 residues. After removal of 7 bases from V and 2 bases from J, the junction contained 14 bases not matched to a gene. CDR3 region: CASKIHGIAGITDTQYF. The CDR3 DNA reads as TGTGCCAGCAAAATCCACGGAATAGCGGGGATCACAGATACGCAGTATTTT.

The chain uses TRBV18 and TRBJ2-1, with TRBD1 matching 7 bases. The CDR3 is 13 amino acids. Germline CDR1 and CDR2: KGHSH and LQKENI. V gave up 5 bases and J gave up 5 bases; unmatched junction bases: 3. CDR3 protein: CASSFDRDNEQFF. The CDR3 nucleotides read TGTGCCAGCTCATTCGACAGGGACAATGAGCAGTTCTTC.

The genes are TRBV19 and TRBJ2-7; TRBD2 matches at 9 bases. Germline lookup yields CDR1 LNHDA and CDR2 SQIVND (reference sequence). With 4 bases clipped from V and 2 bases from J, the junction kept 6 bases outside the gene matches. The CDR3 is 15 residues long. This CDR3 reads CASSTGLALTYEQYF. CDR3 nucleotide sequence: TGTGCCAGTAGTACGGGACTAGCTCTCACCTACGAGCAGTACTTC.

The chain recombines TRBV4-1 with TRBJ2-7; unclear D gene. CDR1 is MGHRA, CDR2 YSYEKL, per germline. This CDR3 spans 11 amino acids. V lost 3 bases and J lost 6, with 6 bases in between. CDR3 residues: CASSHQFEQYF. In nucleotides, the CDR3 is TGCGCCAGCAGCCACCAATTCGAGCAGTACTTC.

The chain carries TRBV12-5 and TRBJ2-3; 10 nucleotides line up with TRBD1. This CDR3 has 16 residues. Trimming cost V 3 bases and J 2 bases; bases outside gene matches: 5. Per germline, CDR1 LGHNT and CDR2 FRNRAP. The CDR3 bases are TGTGCTAGTGGTTTTGGGACAGGGGCCAACACAGATACGCAGTATTTT. Translating it yields CASGFGTGANTDTQYF.

This rearrangement joins TRBV7-2 to TRBJ2-7, with TRBD1 identical over 9 bases. CDR3 length equals 14 residues. The J segment lost 4 bases and the V segment lost 4 bases, leaving 5 bases of the junction unmatched. Germline CDR1 is SGHTA and CDR2 is FQGNSA. CDR3 sequence (DNA): TGTGCCAGCAGCTCACAGGGGGCGGGGTACGAGCAGTACTTC. Its translation: CASSSQGAGYEQYF.

The gene calls are TRBV2 and TRBJ1-6; perhaps TRBD1 as D (5 bases). V gave up 6 bases and J gave up 5 bases, with 14 bases separating them. Germline CDR1 SNHLY, CDR2 FYNNEI. The CDR3 loop spans 15 amino acids. CDR3 DNA: TGTGCCAGCAGGGGGGGACTTCGAAATAATTCACCCCTCCACTTT. Amino acids: CASRGGLRNNSPLHF.

J is TRBJ2-7 and V is TRBV6-2 or TRBV6-3; D gene unclear. The CDR3 has 16 residues. Germline CDR1 MNHEY, CDR2 SVGEGT. V dropped 2 bases and J dropped 5 bases, with 19 bases sitting between them. CDR3 in amino acids: CASSYTDILPAHEQYF. In DNA, the CDR3 is TGTGCCAGCAGTTACACTGACATACTTCCCGCCCACGAGCAGTACTTC.

This chain joins TRBV30 and TRBJ2-7; 10 bases align to TRBD2. This CDR3 is 17 amino acids long. The junction had 13 bases not matched to a gene; V was cut back by 3 bases and J by 2 bases. Germline CDR1 and CDR2: GTSNPN and SVGIG (reference sequence). This CDR3 reads CAWSRPGLAGAAYEQYF. DNA of the CDR3: TGTGCCTGGAGCCGCCCCGGGCTAGCGGGAGCCGCCTACGAGCAGTACTTC.